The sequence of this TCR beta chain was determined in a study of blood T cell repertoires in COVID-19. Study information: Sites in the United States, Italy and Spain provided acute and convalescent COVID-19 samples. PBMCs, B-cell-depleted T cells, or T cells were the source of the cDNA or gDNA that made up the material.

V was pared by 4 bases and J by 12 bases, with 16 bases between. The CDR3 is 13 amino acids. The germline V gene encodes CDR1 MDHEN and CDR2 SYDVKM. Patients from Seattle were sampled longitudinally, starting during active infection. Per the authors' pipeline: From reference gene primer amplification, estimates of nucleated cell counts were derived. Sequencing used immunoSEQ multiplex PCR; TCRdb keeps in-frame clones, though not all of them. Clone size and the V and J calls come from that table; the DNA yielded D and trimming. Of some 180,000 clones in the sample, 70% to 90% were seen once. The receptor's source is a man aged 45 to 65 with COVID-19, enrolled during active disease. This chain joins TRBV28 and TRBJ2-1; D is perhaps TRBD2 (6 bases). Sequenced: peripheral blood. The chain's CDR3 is CASSSGLVQGQFF. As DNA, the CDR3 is TGTGCCAGCAGTTCGGGACTGGTCCAGGGGCAGTTCTTC.